Shown below are 17 T cell receptor beta chains from a single sample sequenced in a study of T cells in Graves' hyperthyroidism and ophthalmopathy. RNA transcripts provided the source from which TCR beta CDR3 regions were amplified. TCR CDR3 underwent first-round RT-PCR with the HTBI primer set. TCRdb ran MiXCR on the multiplex PCR reads and lists one entry per CDR3 protein. The data contain roughly 840,000 distinct CDR3 sequences, roughly 40% of them singletons. The sequenced sample was blood. Receptors originate from a man aged 18 to 29 with Graves' hyperthyroidism.

This clonotype was recorded a few times. V gene TRBV4-3 combines with J gene TRBJ2-7, with D possibly TRBD2 on 5 matching bases. Germline V gives CDR1 LGHNA, CDR2 YSLEER. The CDR3 is 15 residues long. V was clipped by 1 base and J by 2 bases, with 12 bases between them. CDR3 amino acids: CASSQGGSRAYEQYF. As DNA, the CDR3 is TGCGCCAGCAGCCAAGGCGGCTCGAGGGCCTACGAGCAGTACTTC.

There are many counts of this clonotype. V usage is TRBV7-9 and J usage is TRBJ2-7, with D hard to call. Germline CDR1 reads SEHNR; CDR2 reads FQNEAQ (reference sequence). The CDR3 contains 12 residues. Trimming left V 5 bases short and J 7 bases short, with 12 bases between. The CDR3 is CASSLGVLEQYF. CDR3 DNA sequence: TGTGCCAGCAGCCTAGGTGTTTTGGAGCAGTACTTC.

This sequence joins TRBV6-5 and TRBJ2-2; TRBD1 aligns across 7 bases. Trimming took 10 bases from V and 2 from J; bases not matched to a gene: 7. CDR1 is MNHEY and CDR2 is SVGAGI in the germline V gene. The CDR3 has 14 amino acids. The CDR3 sequence is CAIGHRGNTGELFF. In DNA form, the CDR3 reads TGTGCCATCGGCCACAGGGGCAACACCGGGGAGCTGTTTTTT.

V usage is TRBV29-1 and J usage is TRBJ2-3; 9 bases agree with TRBD1. V trimming: 6 bases; J trimming: 5 bases; junction bases outside the gene matches: 6. The CDR3 length is 13 residues. Germline loops: CDR1 SQVTM, CDR2 ANQGSEA. The CDR3 DNA reads as TGCAGCGTGGCCCGGGACAGGGAAGATACGCAGTATTTT. Its translation: CSVARDREDTQYF.

This clonotype has only a few counts. This chain connects TRBV7-6 to TRBJ1-1; unclear D gene. Trimming removed 7 bases from V and 6 bases from J, with 12 bases in between. The CDR3 has 12 residues. Germline CDR1 reads SGHVS; CDR2 reads FNYEAQ. The CDR3 coding sequence is TGTGCCAGCACCGGGCTAGACGCTGAAGCTTTCTTT. Amino acid sequence: CASTGLDAEAFF.

This clonotype was seen at least ten times. The gene calls are TRBV13 and TRBJ2-7; D is unclear. CDR3 length equals 11 residues. The V end was cut by 6 bases, the J end by 2 bases, with 5 bases between. Germline lookup yields CDR1 PRHDT and CDR2 FYEKMQ (reference sequence). For the CDR3, the DNA is TGTGCCAGCAGACTCACCTACGAGCAGTACTTC. This sequence encodes CASRLTYEQYF.

A word on this clonotype: A much larger clone sits a single nucleotide away, making a read error possible. V and J are TRBV20-1 and TRBJ2-5; 7 bases are a match to TRBD2. This CDR3 region has 14 residues. CDR1 and CDR2 from the germline V gene are DFQATT and SNEGSKA (reference sequence). J gave up 5 bases and V 5 bases, and 11 bases lay outside the gene matches. In DNA form, the CDR3 reads TGCAGTGCTGGAGGACTAGATTATGTGGAGACCCAGTACTTC. Protein product: CSAGGLDYVETQYF.

The rearrangement links TRBV5-6 to TRBJ2-7; D may be TRBD2 (6 bases). Germline loops: CDR1 SGHDT, CDR2 YYEEEE. The CDR3 covers 14 residues. Between the trimmed V and J ends, which lost 2 bases and 7 bases, there was a span of 16 bases. The CDR3 region has the DNA TGTGCCAGCAGCTTACCACCGGCGGCGGGGGAGCAGTACTTC. This translates into CASSLPPAAGEQYF. Looking up the rest from reference TRBV5-6 and TRBJ2-7 gives the full variable domain: DAGVTQSPTHLIKTRGQQVTLRCSPKSGHDTVSWYQQALGQGPQFIFQYYEEEERQRGNFPDRFSGHQFPNYSSELNVNALLLGDSALYLCASSLPPAAGEQYFGPGTRLTVT.

The chain couples TRBV24-1 to TRBJ2-5; 13 bases map to TRBD2. The CDR3 is 17 residues long. Germline CDR1 and CDR2: KGHDR and SFDVKD. V was pared by 3 bases and J by 4 bases, with 7 bases of the junction left unmatched. CDR3 DNA sequence: TGTGCCACCAGTGATGCGGTCCGGACTAGCGGGAGAGAGACCCAGTACTTC. As protein: CATSDAVRTSGRETQYF.

The chain links TRBV2 to TRBJ1-3; TRBD1 might be the D (6 bases). Germline V CDR1 and CDR2: SNHLY, FYNNEI. The CDR3 runs to 13 residues. V lost 8 bases, J lost 3 bases, and 11 bases lay in between. CDR3 nucleotide sequence: TGTGCCAGCCGGTCAGGGGATGGAAACACCATATATTTT. This encodes CASRSGDGNTIYF.

This clonotype was picked up many times. This chain connects TRBV29-1 to TRBJ1-1, with unresolved D. The ends were cut back, 7 bases at V and 7 bases at J, with 16 bases in the middle. Germline CDR1 and CDR2: SQVTM and ANQGSEA. The CDR3 is 12 residues long. CDR3 bases: TGCAGCGCCGCGGCCCGCAGTTATGAAGCTTTCTTT. Its protein product is CSAAARSYEAFF.

Points on this clonotype: A read error may account for a junction end that differs from germline. This sequence joins TRBV4-2 and TRBJ1-1, with D possibly being TRBD1 (5 bases). The CDR3 is 16 amino acids. Looked up from germline, CDR1 is LGHNA and CDR2 is YNFKEQ. The chain's CDR3 is CASSRGGSGMNTEASF. The CDR3 DNA reads as TGTGCCAGCAGCCGGGGGGGTTCGGGGATGAACACTGAAGCTTCCTTT.

This clonotype was detected a few times. The chain carries TRBV4-1 and TRBJ2-7; D is perhaps TRBD2 (5 bases). Germline V gene sequence: CDR1 MGHRA, CDR2 YSYEKL. V was trimmed by 1 base and J by 2 bases, leaving 15 bases between them. The CDR3 is made up of 16 amino acids. The CDR3 DNA is TGCGCCAGCAGCCAAGTCTCTGGGCTCGGGACCTACGAGCAGTACTTC. Protein: CASSQVSGLGTYEQYF.

The chain's CDR3 is CASSDPSGGISGNTIYF. The CDR3 DNA sequence: TGTGCCAGCAGTGATCCCTCCGGGGGAATCTCTGGAAACACCATATATTTT. The J gene is TRBJ1-3, the V gene TRBV25-1; D might be TRBD1 (5 bases). Trimming pared 3 bases from V and 0 bases from J, leaving 15 bases between. CDR3 length: 17 amino acids. The germline CDR1 and CDR2 sequences are MGHDK and SYGVNS.

V gene TRBV29-1 combines with J gene TRBJ1-5, with a possible D match to TRBD1 (5 bases). Germline loops: CDR1 SQVTM, CDR2 ANQGSEA. Trimming removed 4 bases at V and 11 bases at J, with 18 bases between. The CDR3 loop spans 13 amino acids. In DNA form, the CDR3 reads TGCAGCGTTGTGGGGGGTAAAGGTACGGCCCAGCATTTT. Protein product: CSVVGGKGTAQHF. The full variable domain, completed using reference TRBV29-1 and TRBJ1-5, is SAVISQKPSRDICQRGTSLTIQCQVDSQVTMMFWYRQQPGQSLTLIATANQGSEATYESGFVIDKFPISRPNLTFSTLTVSNMSPEDSSIYLCSVVGGKGTAQHFGDGTRLSIL.

This clonotype was counted once. Possible read error: a much larger clone is one base away. CDR3 in amino acids: CAGSYGHGYTF. CDR3 sequence (DNA): TGTGCCGGCAGTTACGGCCATGGCTACACCTTC. The J gene is TRBJ1-2, the V gene TRBV10-3; D remains ambiguous. Germline V gives CDR1 ENHRY, CDR2 SYGVKD. The CDR3 covers 11 residues. The V end lost 11 bases, the J end lost 6 bases, and 13 bases lay between the germline ends.

The chain carries TRBV7-8 and TRBJ1-5, with 7 bases matching TRBD1. Germline V gene lookup returns CDR1 SGHVS and CDR2 FQNEAQ. This CDR3 spans 14 amino acids. The ends lost 3 bases at V and 7 bases at J; junction bases unmatched: 6. The CDR3 DNA sequence: TGTGCCAGCAGCTTCGACAGGGCACAGCAGCCCCAGCATTTT. Residues: CASSFDRAQQPQHF. The full variable domain, in which reference TRBV7-8 and TRBJ1-5 provide the parts outside the CDR3, is GAGVSQSPRYKVAKRGQDVALRCDPISGHVSLFWYQQALGQGPEFLTYFQNEAQLDKSGLPSDRFFAERPEGSVSTLKIQRTQQEDSAVYLCASSFDRAQQPQHFGDGTRLSIL.